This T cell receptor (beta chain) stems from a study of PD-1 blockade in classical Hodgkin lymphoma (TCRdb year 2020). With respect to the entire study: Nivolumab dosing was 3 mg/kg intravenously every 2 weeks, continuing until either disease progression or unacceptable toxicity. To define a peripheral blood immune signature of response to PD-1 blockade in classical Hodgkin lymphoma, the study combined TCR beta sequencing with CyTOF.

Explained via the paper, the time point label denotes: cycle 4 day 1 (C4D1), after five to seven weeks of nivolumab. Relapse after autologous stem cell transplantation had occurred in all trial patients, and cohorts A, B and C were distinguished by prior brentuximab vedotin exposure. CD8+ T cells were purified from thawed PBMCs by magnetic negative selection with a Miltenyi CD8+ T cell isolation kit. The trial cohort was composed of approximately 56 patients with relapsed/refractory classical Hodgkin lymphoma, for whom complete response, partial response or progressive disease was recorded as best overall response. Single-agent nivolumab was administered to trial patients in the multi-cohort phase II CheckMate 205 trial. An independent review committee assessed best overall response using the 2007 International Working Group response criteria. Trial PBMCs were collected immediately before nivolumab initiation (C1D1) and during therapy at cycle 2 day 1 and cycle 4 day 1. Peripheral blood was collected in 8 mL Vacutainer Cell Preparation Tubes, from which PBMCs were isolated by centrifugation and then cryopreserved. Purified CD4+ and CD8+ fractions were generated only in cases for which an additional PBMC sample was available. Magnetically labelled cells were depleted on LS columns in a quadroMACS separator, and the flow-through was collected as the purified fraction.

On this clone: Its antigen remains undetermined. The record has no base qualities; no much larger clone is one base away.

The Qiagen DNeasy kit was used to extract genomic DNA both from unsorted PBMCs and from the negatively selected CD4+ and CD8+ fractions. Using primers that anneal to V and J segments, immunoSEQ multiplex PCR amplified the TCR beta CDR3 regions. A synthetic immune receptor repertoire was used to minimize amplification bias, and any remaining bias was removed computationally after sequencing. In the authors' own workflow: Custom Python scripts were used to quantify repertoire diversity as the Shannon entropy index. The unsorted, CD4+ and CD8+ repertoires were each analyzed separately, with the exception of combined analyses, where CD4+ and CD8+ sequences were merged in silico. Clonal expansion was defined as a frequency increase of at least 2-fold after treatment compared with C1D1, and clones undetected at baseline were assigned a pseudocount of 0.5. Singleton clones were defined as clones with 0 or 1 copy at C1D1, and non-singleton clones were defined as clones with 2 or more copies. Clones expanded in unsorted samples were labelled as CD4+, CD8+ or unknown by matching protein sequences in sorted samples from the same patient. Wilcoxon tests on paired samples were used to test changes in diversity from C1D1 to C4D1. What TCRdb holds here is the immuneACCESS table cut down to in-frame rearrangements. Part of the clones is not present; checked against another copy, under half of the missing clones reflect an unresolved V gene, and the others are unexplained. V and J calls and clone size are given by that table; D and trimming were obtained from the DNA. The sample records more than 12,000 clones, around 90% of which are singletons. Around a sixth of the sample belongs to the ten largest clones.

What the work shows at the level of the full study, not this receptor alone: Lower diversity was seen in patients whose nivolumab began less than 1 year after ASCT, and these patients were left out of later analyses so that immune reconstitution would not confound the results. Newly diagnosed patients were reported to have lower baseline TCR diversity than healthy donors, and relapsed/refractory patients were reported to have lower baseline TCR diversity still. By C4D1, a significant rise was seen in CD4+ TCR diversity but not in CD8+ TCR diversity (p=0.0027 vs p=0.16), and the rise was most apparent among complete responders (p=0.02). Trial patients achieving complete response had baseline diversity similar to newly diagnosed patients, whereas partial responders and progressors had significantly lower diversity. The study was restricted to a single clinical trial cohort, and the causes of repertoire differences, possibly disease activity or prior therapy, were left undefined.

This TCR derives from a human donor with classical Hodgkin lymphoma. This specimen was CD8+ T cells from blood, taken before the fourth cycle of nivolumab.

The nucleotides read TGCGCCAGCAGCCAAGATTCACTAGCGGGACCCTACGAGCAGTACTTC. It translates to CASSQDSLAGPYEQYF. Recombination linked TRBV4-1 to TRBJ2-7, with 10 bases aligning to TRBD2. The germline V gene specifies MGHRA as CDR1 and YSYEKL as CDR2. The CDR3 spans 16 residues, from the cysteine through the phenylalanine. The CDR3 DNA has 48 bases and is translated from base 1. The V end gives up 0 bases and the J end 2 bases, leaving 4 bases in the junction not matched to a gene.